What follows describes a single TCR beta chain. The V segment lost 4 bases and the J segment 3 bases; nucleotides outside the gene matches: 10. This CDR3 has 15 amino acids. CDR1 and CDR2 (germline): SGHRS, YFSETQ. This sample was taken from a study of blood T cell repertoires in COVID-19. Here immunoSEQ multiplex PCR was the method, and the copy in TCRdb shows in-frame clones only, minus some. Altogether approximately 250,000 clones are present, roughly 86% being singletons, with the ten largest covering under 4.5%. Sequencing was done on a sample of peripheral blood. This chain uses TRBV5-1 with TRBJ2-7; 7 nucleotides align to TRBD2. This clonotype originated in a man aged 50 or older with acute or convalescent COVID-19. The CDR3 coding sequence is TGCGCCAGCAGCCCTGGCGGGACTAACAACTACGAGCAGTACTTC. Translation: CASSPGGTNNYEQYF.